Below, one TCR beta chain is given with its context. TCRdb processed the 5' RACE reads anew with MiXCR; each CDR3 protein has one entry. The sample lists approximately 120,000 distinct CDR3 sequences; roughly 15% were seen once. The data were taken from a study of T cells after yellow fever vaccination. CDR3 length: 18 amino acids. From germline, CDR1 is SGHVS and CDR2 FQNEAQ. Trimming at V came to 4 bases and at J to 2 bases, leaving 7 bases not matched to a gene. This chain joins TRBV7-8 and TRBJ2-3, with TRBD2 matching 15 bases. The sample in question was CD8+ T cells sorted from PBMCs, obtained 5 days after the yellow fever booster vaccination. This receptor was obtained from a man between 18 and 29 years old who received the YFV17D yellow fever vaccine. The CDR3 DNA reads TGTGCCAGCAGCTCTGCCGGGACTAGCGGGGGGTACACAGATACGCAGTATTTT. Amino acids: CASSSAGTSGGYTDTQYF.